This T cell receptor beta chain comes out of a study of CD8 T cells in ankylosing spondylitis. Findings of the study overall: Matched ankylosing spondylitis synovial fluid reportedly contained a significantly enriched population of disease-linked clones. Certain motif variants had earlier been reported in reactive arthritis synovial fluid and blood. A TCR beta motif of 7 to 9 highly homologous variants seemed to mark ankylosing spondylitis blood.

This clonotype was found many times. Antigen specificity is unknown. The CDR3 consists of 14 residues. V trimming: 2 bases; J trimming: 8 bases; junction bases outside the gene matches: 6. Germline V lookup: CDR1 SGHAT, CDR2 FQNNGV. Libraries for TCR beta were made by quantitative 5'-RACE with molecular barcodes. TCRdb reprocessed the 5' RACE reads via MiXCR and lists one record per CDR3 protein. Of 450,000 or so distinct CDR3 sequences listed, roughly 26% are singletons. The chain combines TRBV11-2 with TRBJ2-1; TRBD2 aligns across 7 bases. Sequencing was carried out using blood, either unsorted or a sorted T cell fraction (not recorded which). The receptor's source is a male donor with ankylosing spondylitis. CDR3: CASSLQRDGDEQFF. The CDR3 DNA reads TGTGCCAGCAGCTTACAGCGGGATGGCGATGAGCAGTTCTTC.